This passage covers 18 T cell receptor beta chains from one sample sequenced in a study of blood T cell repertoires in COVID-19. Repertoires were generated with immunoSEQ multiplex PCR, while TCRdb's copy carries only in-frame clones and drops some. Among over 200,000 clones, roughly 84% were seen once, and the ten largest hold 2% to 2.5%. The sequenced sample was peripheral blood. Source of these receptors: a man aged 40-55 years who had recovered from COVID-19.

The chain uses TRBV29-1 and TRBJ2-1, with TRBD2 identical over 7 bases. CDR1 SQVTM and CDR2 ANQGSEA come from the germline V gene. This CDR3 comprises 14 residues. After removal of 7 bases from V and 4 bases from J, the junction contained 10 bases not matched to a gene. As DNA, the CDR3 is TGCAGCGGTGCTAGCGGAGCTATTTACAATGAGCAGTTCTTC. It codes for CSGASGAIYNEQFF.

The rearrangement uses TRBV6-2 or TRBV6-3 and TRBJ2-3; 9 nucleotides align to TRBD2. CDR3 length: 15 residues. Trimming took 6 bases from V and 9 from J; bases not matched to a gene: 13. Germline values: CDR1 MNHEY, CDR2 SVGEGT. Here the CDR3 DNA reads TGTGCCAGCAGCCTTAATCCGGGACTAGCATTAACGCAGTATTTT. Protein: CASSLNPGLALTQYF.

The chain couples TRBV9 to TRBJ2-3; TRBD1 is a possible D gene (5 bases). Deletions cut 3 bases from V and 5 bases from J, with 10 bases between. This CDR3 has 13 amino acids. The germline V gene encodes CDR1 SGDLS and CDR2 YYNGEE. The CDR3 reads CASSATELDTQYF. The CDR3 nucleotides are TGTGCCAGCAGCGCGACAGAACTAGATACGCAGTATTTT.

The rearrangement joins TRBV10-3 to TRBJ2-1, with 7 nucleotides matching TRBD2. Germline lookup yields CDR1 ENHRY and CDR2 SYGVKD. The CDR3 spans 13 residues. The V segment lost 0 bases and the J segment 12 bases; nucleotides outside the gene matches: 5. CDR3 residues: CAISESAGVGQFF. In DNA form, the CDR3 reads TGTGCCATCAGTGAGTCCGCGGGAGTAGGGCAGTTCTTC.

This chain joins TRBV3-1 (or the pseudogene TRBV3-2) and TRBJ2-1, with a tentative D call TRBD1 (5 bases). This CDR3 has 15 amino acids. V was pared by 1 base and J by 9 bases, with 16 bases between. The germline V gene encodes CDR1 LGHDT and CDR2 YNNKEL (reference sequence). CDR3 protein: CASSQALSGRREQFF. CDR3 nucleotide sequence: TGTGCCAGCAGCCAAGCTCTGTCAGGGCGCCGTGAGCAGTTCTTC.

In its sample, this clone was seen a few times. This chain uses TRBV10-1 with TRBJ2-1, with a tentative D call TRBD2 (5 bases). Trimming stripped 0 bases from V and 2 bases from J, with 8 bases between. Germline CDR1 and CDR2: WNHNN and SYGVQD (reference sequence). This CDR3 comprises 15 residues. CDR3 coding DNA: TGCGCCAGCAGTGAGTCGTCCGGGGCCTACAATGAGCAGTTCTTC. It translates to CASSESSGAYNEQFF.

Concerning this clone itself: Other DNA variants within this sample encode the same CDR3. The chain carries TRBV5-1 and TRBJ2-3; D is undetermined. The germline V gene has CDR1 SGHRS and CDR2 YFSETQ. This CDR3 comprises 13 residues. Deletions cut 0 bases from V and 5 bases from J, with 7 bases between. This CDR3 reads CASSLERGDTQYF. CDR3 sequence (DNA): TGCGCCAGCAGCTTGGAGCGCGGAGATACGCAGTATTTT.

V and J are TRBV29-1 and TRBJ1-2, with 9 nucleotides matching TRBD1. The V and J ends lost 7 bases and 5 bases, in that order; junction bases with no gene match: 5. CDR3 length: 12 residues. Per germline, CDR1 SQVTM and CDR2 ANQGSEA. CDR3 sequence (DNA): TGCAGCGACTCGACAGGGGGGTATGGCTACACCTTC. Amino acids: CSDSTGGYGYTF.

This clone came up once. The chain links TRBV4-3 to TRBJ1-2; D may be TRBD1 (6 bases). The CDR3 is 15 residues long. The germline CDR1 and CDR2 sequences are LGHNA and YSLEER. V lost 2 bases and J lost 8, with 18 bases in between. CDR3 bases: TGCGCCAGCAGCCAAAGACGGGACATGGCACGAGGCTACACCTTC. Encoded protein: CASSQRRDMARGYTF.

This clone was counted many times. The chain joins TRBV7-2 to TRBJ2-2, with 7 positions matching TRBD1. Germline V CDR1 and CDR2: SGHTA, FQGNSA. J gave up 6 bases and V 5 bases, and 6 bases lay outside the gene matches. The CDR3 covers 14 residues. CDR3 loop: CASSIQGRAGELFF. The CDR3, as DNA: TGTGCCAGCAGCATACAGGGGCGCGCCGGGGAGCTGTTTTTT.

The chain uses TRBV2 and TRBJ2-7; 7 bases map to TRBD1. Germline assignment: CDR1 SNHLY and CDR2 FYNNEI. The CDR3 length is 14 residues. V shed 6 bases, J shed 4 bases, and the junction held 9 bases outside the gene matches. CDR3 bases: TGTGCCAGCAGCGTAAAGGGGGCGGGTTACGAGCAGTACTTC. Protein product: CASSVKGAGYEQYF.

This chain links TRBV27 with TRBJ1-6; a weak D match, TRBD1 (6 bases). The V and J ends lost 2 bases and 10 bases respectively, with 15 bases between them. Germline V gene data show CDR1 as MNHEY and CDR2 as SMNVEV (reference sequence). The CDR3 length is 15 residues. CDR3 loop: CASSLRPQGLSPLHF. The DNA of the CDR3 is TGTGCCAGCAGTTTACGCCCACAGGGTTTGTCACCCCTCCACTTT.

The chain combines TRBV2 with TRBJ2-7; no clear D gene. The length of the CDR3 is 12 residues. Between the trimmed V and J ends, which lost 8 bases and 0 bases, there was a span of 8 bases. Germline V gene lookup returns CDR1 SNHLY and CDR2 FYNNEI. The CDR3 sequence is CASSPVSYEQYF. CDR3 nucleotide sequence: TGTGCCAGCTCCCCTGTCTCCTACGAGCAGTACTTC.

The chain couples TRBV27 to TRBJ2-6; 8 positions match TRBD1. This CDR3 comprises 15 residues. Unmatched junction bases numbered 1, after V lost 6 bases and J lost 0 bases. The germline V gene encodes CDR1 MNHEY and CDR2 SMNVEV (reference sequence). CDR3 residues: CASRDRDSGANVLTF. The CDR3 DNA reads TGTGCCAGCAGGGACAGGGACTCTGGGGCCAACGTCCTGACTTTC.

Here the CDR3 DNA reads TGTGCCACCAGTGGGGGACAGGGGTATTCAGATACGCAGTATTTT. Residues: CATSGGQGYSDTQYF. This chain uses TRBV24-1 with TRBJ2-3, with TRBD1 identical over 10 bases. Per germline, CDR1 KGHDR and CDR2 SFDVKD. V shed 5 bases, J shed 4 bases, and the junction held 5 bases outside the gene matches. The CDR3 loop spans 15 amino acids.

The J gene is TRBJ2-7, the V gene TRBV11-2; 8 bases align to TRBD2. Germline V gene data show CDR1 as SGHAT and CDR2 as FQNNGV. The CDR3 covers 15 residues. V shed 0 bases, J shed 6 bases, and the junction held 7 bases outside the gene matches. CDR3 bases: TGTGCCAGCAGCTTAGAGGCCAGCGGGAGCCGCGAGCAGTACTTC. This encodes CASSLEASGSREQYF.

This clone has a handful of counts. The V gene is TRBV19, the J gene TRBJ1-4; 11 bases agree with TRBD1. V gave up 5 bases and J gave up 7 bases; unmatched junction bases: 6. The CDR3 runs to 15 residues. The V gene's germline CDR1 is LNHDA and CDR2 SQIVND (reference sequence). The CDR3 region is CASSADRGLREKLFF. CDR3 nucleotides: TGTGCCAGTAGTGCGGACAGGGGGCTGCGTGAAAAACTGTTTTTT.

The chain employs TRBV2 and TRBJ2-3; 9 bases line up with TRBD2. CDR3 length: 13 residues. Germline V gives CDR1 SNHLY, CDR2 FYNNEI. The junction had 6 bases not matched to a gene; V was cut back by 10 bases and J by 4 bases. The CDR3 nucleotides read TGTGCCACCAGCGGGGGGAACGCAGATACGCAGTATTTT. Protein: CATSGGNADTQYF.